The 9 T cell receptor beta chains below all came from one sample that was sequenced in a study of blood T cells in healthy people across ages. Through a sample-barcoded 5' primer and a J-beta primer mix, a second PCR was run for roughly 6 to 11 cycles. From the 5' RACE reads, TCRdb called clonotypes with MiXCR, one entry per CDR3 protein. Of about 1.5 million distinct CDR3 sequences listed, 42% are singletons. The sample taken for sequencing was blood. The receptors come from a woman between 18 and 29 years old in good health.

The chain links TRBV29-1 to TRBJ1-3, with no clear D. Trimming took off 2 bases at V and 3 bases at J, with 8 bases between the two ends. This CDR3 has 13 amino acids. CDR1 is SQVTM and CDR2 is ANQGSEA in the germline V gene. The CDR3 region has the DNA TGCAGCGTTGAAACGTCAAATGGAAACACCATATATTTT. The encoded protein is CSVETSNGNTIYF.

V gene TRBV20-1 combines with J gene TRBJ2-1; 8 bases match TRBD2. CDR1 and CDR2 (germline): DFQATT, SNEGSKA (reference sequence). The CDR3 totals 16 residues. The V segment lost 6 bases and the J segment 2 bases; nucleotides outside the gene matches: 12. The CDR3 loop reads CSAQTPTSGPYNEQFF. CDR3 bases: TGCAGTGCCCAGACCCCTACTAGCGGCCCCTACAATGAGCAGTTCTTC.

The chain joins TRBV3-1 to TRBJ2-3; TRBD2 matches 8 bases. The CDR3 totals 16 residues. Germline lookup yields CDR1 LGHDT and CDR2 YNNKEL (reference sequence). Germline trimming cut 5 bases from V and 4 bases from J; bases unmatched to any gene: 11. The CDR3 region is CASSFPAGEGADTQYF. For the CDR3, the DNA is TGTGCCAGCAGCTTCCCAGCGGGGGAAGGTGCAGATACGCAGTATTTT.

The rearrangement uses TRBV4-2 and TRBJ2-1; no firm D call. The end of the DNA is better explained by TRBJ2-7, so the J call may be wrong. Germline V gene data show CDR1 as LGHNA and CDR2 as YNFKEQ. The CDR3 length is 14 residues. For the CDR3, the DNA is TGTGCCAGCAGCCAAAATCTCGGGTACAATGAGCAGTACTTC. Encoded protein: CASSQNLGYNEQYF.

The genes are TRBV20-1 and TRBJ1-1; perhaps TRBD1 as D (5 bases). This CDR3 has 13 residues. Trimming left V 6 bases short and J 0 bases short, with 11 bases between. The V gene's germline CDR1 is DFQATT and CDR2 SNEGSKA (reference sequence). This CDR3 is CSAAGPLNTEAFF. Here the CDR3 DNA reads TGCAGTGCCGCGGGGCCACTGAACACTGAAGCTTTCTTT.

The chain joins TRBV19 to TRBJ1-1, with TRBD1 identical over 9 bases. The CDR3 spans 14 residues. From germline, CDR1 is LNHDA and CDR2 SQIVND (reference sequence). Trimming removed 4 bases from V and 6 bases from J; junction bases left unmatched: 6. The CDR3 is CASSRGQGYAEAFF. Written as DNA, the CDR3 is TGTGCCAGTAGTAGGGGACAGGGTTACGCTGAAGCTTTCTTT. The full variable domain, completed using reference TRBV19 and TRBJ1-1, is DGGITQSPKYLFRKEGQNVTLSCEQNLNHDAMYWYRQDPGQGLRLIYYSQIVNDFQKGDIAEGYSVSREKKESFPLTVTSAQKNPTAFYLCASSRGQGYAEAFFGQGTRLTVV.

This rearrangement joins TRBV24-1 to TRBJ2-1, with 10 nucleotides matching TRBD2. The germline CDR1 and CDR2 sequences are KGHDR and SFDVKD. Trimming took 10 bases from V and 9 from J; bases not matched to a gene: 11. This CDR3 spans 14 amino acids. The CDR3 DNA sequence: TGTGCCACTTCCGGGACTAGCGTTTCGGGTGAGCAGTTCTTC. Translating it yields CATSGTSVSGEQFF.

In this sample, this clonotype turned up once. V is TRBV3-1 and J is TRBJ1-3; D call uncertain. The CDR3 has 17 amino acids. V dropped 1 base and J dropped 0 bases, with 13 bases sitting between them. Germline CDR1 is LGHDT and CDR2 is YNNKEL (reference sequence). CDR3 nucleotide sequence: TGTGCCAGCAGCCAAGGTGCTGCAGGAATCTCTGGAAACACCATATATTTT. Amino acids: CASSQGAAGISGNTIYF.

This clonotype has just a few counts. V is TRBV2 and J is TRBJ2-4; D remains ambiguous. This CDR3 contains 17 residues. V was trimmed by 6 bases and J by 0 bases, leaving 18 bases between them. Germline V lookup: CDR1 SNHLY, CDR2 FYNNEI. The CDR3 DNA is TGTGCCAGCAGAGACCAGGTCCTCCTAGTAGCCAAAAACATTCAGTACTTC. Its protein is CASRDQVLLVAKNIQYF. The full variable domain, rest sourced from reference TRBV2 and TRBJ2-4, is EPEVTQTPSHQVTQMGQEVILRCVPISNHLYFYWYRQILGQKVEFLVSFYNNEISEKSEIFDDQFSVERPDGSNFTLKIRSTKLEDSAMYFCASRDQVLLVAKNIQYFGAGTRLSVL.